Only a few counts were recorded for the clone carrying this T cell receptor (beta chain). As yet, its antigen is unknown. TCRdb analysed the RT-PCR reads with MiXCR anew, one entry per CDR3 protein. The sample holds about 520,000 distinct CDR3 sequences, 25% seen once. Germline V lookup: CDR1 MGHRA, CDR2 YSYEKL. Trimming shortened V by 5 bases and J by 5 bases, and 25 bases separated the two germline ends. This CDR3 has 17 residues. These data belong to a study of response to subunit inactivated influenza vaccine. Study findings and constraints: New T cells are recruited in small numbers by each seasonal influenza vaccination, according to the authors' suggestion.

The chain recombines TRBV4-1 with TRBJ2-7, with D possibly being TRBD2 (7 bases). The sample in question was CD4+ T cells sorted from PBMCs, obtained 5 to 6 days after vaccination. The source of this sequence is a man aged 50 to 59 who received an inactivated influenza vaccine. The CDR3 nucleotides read TGCGCCAGCAGCTTACAGGGATATGCCGGGGGGCGCAACGAGCAGTACTTC. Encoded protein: CASSLQGYAGGRNEQYF.